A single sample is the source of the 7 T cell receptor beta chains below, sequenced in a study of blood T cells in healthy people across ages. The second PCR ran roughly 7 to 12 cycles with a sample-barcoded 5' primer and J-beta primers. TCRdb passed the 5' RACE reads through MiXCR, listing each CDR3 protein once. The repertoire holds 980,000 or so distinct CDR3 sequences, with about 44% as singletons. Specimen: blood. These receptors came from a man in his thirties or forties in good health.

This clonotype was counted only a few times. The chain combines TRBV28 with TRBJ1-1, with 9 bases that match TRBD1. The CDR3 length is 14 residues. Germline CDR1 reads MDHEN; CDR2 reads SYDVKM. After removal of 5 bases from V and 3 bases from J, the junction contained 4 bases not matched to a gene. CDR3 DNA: TGTGCCAGCAGTCCCGGGGACAGGGACACTGAAGCTTTCTTT. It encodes CASSPGDRDTEAFF.

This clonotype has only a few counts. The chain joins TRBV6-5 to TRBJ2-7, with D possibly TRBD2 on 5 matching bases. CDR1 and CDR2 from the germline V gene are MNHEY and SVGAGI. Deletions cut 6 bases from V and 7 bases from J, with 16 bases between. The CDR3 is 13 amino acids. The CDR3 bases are TGTGCCAGCAGACGTCAGCGGCTCGGGGAGCAGTACTTC. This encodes CASRRQRLGEQYF.

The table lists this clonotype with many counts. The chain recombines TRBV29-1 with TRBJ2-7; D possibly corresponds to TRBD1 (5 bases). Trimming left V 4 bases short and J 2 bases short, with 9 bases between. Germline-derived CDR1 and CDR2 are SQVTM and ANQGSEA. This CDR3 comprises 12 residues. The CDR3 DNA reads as TGCAGCGTTGCTGACAGCACCTACGAGCAGTACTTC. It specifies CSVADSTYEQYF.

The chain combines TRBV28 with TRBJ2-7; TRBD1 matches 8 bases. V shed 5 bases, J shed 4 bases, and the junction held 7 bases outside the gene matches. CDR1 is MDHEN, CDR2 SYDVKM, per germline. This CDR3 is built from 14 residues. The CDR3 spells CASSVPTGGYEQYF. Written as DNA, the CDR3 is TGTGCCAGCAGTGTGCCAACAGGGGGTTACGAGCAGTACTTC.

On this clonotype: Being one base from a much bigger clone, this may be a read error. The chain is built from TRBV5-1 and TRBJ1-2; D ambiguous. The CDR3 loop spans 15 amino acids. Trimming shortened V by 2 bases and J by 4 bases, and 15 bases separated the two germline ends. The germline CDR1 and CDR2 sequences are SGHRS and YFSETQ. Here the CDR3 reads CASSFDGSDGYGYTF. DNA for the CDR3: TGCGCCAGCAGCTTTGACGGCAGTGACGGCTATGGCTACACCTTC.

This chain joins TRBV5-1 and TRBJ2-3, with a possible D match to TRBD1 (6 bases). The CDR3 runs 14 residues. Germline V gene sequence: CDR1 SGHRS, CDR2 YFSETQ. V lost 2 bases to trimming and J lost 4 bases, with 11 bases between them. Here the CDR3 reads CASSFGRGADTQYF. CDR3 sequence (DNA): TGCGCCAGCAGCTTTGGCAGGGGCGCAGATACGCAGTATTTT.

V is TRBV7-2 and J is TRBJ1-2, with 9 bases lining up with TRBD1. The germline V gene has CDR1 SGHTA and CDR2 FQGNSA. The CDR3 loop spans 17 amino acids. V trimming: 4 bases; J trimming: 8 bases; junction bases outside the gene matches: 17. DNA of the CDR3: TGTGCCAGCAGCTCCTCGGGACAGGGTGCAGTAAAGAAGGGCTACACCTTC. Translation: CASSSSGQGAVKKGYTF.